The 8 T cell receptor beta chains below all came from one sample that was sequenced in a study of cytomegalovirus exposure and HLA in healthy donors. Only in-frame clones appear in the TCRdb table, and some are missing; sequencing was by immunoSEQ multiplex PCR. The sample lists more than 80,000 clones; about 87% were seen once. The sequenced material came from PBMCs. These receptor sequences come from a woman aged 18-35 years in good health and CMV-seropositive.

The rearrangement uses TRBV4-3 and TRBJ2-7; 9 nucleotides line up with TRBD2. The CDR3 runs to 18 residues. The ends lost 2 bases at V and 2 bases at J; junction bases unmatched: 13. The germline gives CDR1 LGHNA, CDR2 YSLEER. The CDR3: CASSQFRVAGDLTYEQYV. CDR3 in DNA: TGCGCCAGCAGCCAATTTAGAGTAGCGGGGGACCTTACCTACGAGCAGTACGTC.

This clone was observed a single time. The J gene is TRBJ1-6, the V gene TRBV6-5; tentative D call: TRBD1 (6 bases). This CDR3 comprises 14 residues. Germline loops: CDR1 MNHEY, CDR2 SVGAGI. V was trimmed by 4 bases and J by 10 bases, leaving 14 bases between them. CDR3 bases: TGTGCCAGCAGTTTGTCGGACAGAGGGTCACCCCTCCACTTT. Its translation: CASSLSDRGSPLHF.

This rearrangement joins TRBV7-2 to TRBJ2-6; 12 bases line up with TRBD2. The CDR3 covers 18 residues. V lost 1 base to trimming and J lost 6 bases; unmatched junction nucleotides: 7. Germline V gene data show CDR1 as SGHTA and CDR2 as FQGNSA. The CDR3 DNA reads TGTGCCAGCAGCTTAGATCTAGCGGGGGGGCGGAAGGCCAACGTCCTGACTTTC. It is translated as CASSLDLAGGRKANVLTF.

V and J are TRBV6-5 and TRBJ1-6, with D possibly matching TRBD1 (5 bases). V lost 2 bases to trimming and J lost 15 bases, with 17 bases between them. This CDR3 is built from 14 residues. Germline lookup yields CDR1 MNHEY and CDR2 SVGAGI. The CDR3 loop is CASSYDSRVANLHF. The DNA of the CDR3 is TGTGCCAGCAGTTACGACAGTCGGGTTGCGAACCTCCACTTT.

CDR3 DNA: TGCGCCAGCAGCTTGGTGGTTGGGACAGGAGATTTGAACACTGAAGCTTTCTTT. Encoded protein: CASSLVVGTGDLNTEAFF. J is TRBJ1-1 and V is TRBV5-1; 8 bases agree with TRBD1. Germline loops: CDR1 SGHRS, CDR2 YFSETQ. V was pared by 0 bases and J by 0 bases, with 10 bases of the junction left unmatched. CDR3 size: 18 residues.

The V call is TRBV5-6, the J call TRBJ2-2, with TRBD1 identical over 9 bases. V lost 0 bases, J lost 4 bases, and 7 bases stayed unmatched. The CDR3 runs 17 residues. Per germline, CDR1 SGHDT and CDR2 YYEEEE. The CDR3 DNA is TGTGCCAGCAGCTTGGTAGTTAGGGACAGGGCCACCGGGGAGCTGTTTTTT. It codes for CASSLVVRDRATGELFF.

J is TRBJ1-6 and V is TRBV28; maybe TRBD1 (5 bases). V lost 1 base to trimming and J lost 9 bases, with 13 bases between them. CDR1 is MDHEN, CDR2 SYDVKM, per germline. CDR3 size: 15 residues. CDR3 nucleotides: TGTGCCAGCAGTTTATTTGGGCAGGGAGGTTCACCCCTCCACTTT. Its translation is CASSLFGQGGSPLHF.

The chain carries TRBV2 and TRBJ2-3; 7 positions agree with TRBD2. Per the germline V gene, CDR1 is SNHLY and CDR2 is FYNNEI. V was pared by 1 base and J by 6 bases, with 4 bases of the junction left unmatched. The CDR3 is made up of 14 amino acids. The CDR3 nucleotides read TGTGCCAGCAGTGAAGGGCAGGGAGGGGATACGCAGTATTTT. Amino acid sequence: CASSEGQGGDTQYF.